The 13 T cell receptor beta chains reported below all come from one sample, sequenced in a study of PD-1 blockade in classical Hodgkin lymphoma. As for time point: cycle 4 day 1 (C4D1), after less than 7 weeks of nivolumab. In every patient, relapse followed autologous stem cell transplantation, while exposure to brentuximab vedotin differed. Repertoires were generated with immunoSEQ multiplex PCR, while TCRdb's copy carries only in-frame clones and drops some. The sample includes 75,000 to 95,000 clones, about 83% seen only once; the top ten take about a sixth. The sample consisted of peripheral blood mononuclear cells (PBMCs), taken before the fourth cycle of nivolumab. The receptors were gathered from a human donor with classical Hodgkin lymphoma.

The V gene is TRBV28, the J gene TRBJ2-1; no reliable D call. Germline V lookup: CDR1 MDHEN, CDR2 SYDVKM. The CDR3 totals 12 residues. V was pared by 5 bases and J by 3 bases, with 5 bases between. CDR3 sequence (DNA): TGTGCCAGCAGTGGTGGCTACAATGAGCAGTTCTTC. This sequence encodes CASSGGYNEQFF. The full variable domain, with the rest looked up from reference TRBV28 and TRBJ2-1, is DVKVTQSSRYLVKRTGEKVFLECVQDMDHENMFWYRQDPGLGLRLIYFSYDVKMKEKGDIPEGYSVSREKKERFSLILESASTNQTSMYLCASSGGYNEQFFGPGTRLTVL.

The chain joins TRBV11-2 to TRBJ1-1; a weak D match, TRBD1 (5 bases). V lost 5 bases, J lost 2 bases, and 21 bases lay in between. CDR1 SGHAT and CDR2 FQNNGV come from the germline V gene. The CDR3 is made up of 17 amino acids. The CDR3 bases are TGTGCCAGCAGCGCCAGGAGAACAGGACTAGCCAACACTGAAGCTTTCTTT. Translating gives CASSARRTGLANTEAFF.

The rearrangement uses TRBV5-6 and TRBJ2-2, with 9 bases fitting TRBD2. From germline, CDR1 is SGHDT and CDR2 YYEEEE. The V and J ends lost 3 bases and 5 bases, in that order; junction bases with no gene match: 8. This CDR3 is built from 16 residues. The CDR3 DNA reads as TGTGCCAGCAGCTCCGTAGCGGGAGTTCGAACCGGGGAGCTGTTTTTT. The encoded protein is CASSSVAGVRTGELFF.

The gene calls are TRBV7-9 and TRBJ2-5; 7 bases map to TRBD2. With V trimmed by 5 bases and J by 5 bases, 11 bases remained unmatched. The CDR3 runs to 15 residues. Germline CDR1 SEHNR, CDR2 FQNEAQ (reference sequence). As DNA, the CDR3 is TGTGCCAGCAGCCACATCGCTAACGGGGGGGAGACCCAGTACTTC. Translation: CASSHIANGGETQYF. Based on the CDR3 plus reference TRBV7-9 and TRBJ2-5, the full variable domain is DTGVSQNPRHKITKRGQNVTFRCDPISEHNRLYWYRQTLGQGPEFLTYFQNEAQLEKSRLLSDRFSAERPKGSFSTLEIQRTEQGDSAMYLCASSHIANGGETQYFGPGTRLLVL.

The V gene is TRBV5-4, the J gene TRBJ1-4; TRBD1 is a possible D gene (6 bases). The CDR3 loop spans 15 amino acids. Trimming shortened V by 0 bases and J by 6 bases, and 12 bases separated the two germline ends. The germline V gene encodes CDR1 SGHNT and CDR2 YYREEE (reference sequence). The CDR3 is CASSLAGDRHEKLFF. The CDR3 bases are TGTGCCAGCAGCTTGGCCGGAGACAGGCATGAAAAACTGTTTTTT.

V and J are TRBV7-9 and TRBJ2-7; D is unclear. V was clipped by 2 bases and J by 2 bases, with 10 bases between them. The CDR3 is 14 amino acids. The germline V gene has CDR1 SEHNR and CDR2 FQNEAQ (reference sequence). In DNA, the CDR3 is TGTGCCAGCAGCTTACTACTTGGGGCCTACGAGCAGTACTTC. This encodes CASSLLLGAYEQYF.

The CDR3 DNA reads TGTGCCAGCTCGTCGATCAGGGACTGGGTAAAGGGCAACTATGGCTACACCTTC. It encodes CASSSIRDWVKGNYGYTF. The chain uses TRBV18 and TRBJ1-2, with D perhaps matching TRBD1 (5 bases). Germline V gene sequence: CDR1 KGHSH, CDR2 LQKENI. This CDR3 spans 18 amino acids. Trimming left V 6 bases short and J 2 bases short, with 25 bases between. The whole variable domain, filled in from reference TRBV18 and TRBJ1-2, reads NAGVMQNPRHLVRRRGQEARLRCSPMKGHSHVYWYRQLPEEGLKFMVYLQKENIIDESGMPKERFSAEFPKEGPSILRIQQVVRGDSAAYFCASSSIRDWVKGNYGYTFGSGTRLTVV.

J is TRBJ2-1 and V is TRBV7-3; D remains unclear. The CDR3 covers 13 residues. Germline V lookup: CDR1 SGHTA, CDR2 FQGTGA. Trimming pared 6 bases from V and 5 bases from J, leaving 11 bases between. The CDR3 sequence: CASSFTSDNEQFF. The CDR3 nucleotides are TGTGCCAGCAGTTTTACCTCGGACAATGAGCAGTTCTTC.

The chain recombines TRBV19 with TRBJ1-2; TRBD1 matches 9 bases. CDR1 and CDR2 (germline): LNHDA, SQIVND (reference sequence). The CDR3 has 16 residues. V was clipped by 5 bases and J by 2 bases; unmatched bases: 9. The CDR3 is CASSARRTGDNYGYTF. The CDR3 DNA sequence: TGTGCCAGTAGTGCCCGACGGACAGGGGACAACTATGGCTACACCTTC.

The V and J genes are TRBV18 and TRBJ2-3; TRBD1 aligns across 9 bases. Per germline, CDR1 KGHSH and CDR2 LQKENI. The V and J ends lost 2 bases and 2 bases, in that order; junction bases with no gene match: 5. The CDR3 consists of 16 residues. Written as DNA, the CDR3 is TGTGCCAGCTCACCATTGGGACAGGGTGCCACAGATACGCAGTATTTT. This sequence encodes CASSPLGQGATDTQYF.

This sequence joins TRBV4-1 and TRBJ1-5; the D gene is possibly TRBD1 (5 bases). The CDR3 runs to 14 residues. Germline V gene lookup returns CDR1 MGHRA and CDR2 YSYEKL. The V gene lost 9 bases and the J gene lost 2 bases, with 14 bases spanning the gap. DNA for the CDR3: TGCGCCAGGGAGGGGTTTGTCGGCAATCAGCCCCAGCATTTT. This codes for CAREGFVGNQPQHF.

The genes are TRBV6-5 and TRBJ2-5, with 7 bases lining up with TRBD2. There are 15 residues in the CDR3. Germline CDR1 reads MNHEY; CDR2 reads SVGAGI. After removal of 2 bases from V and 2 bases from J, the junction contained 5 bases not matched to a gene. The CDR3: CASSYGRGPQETQYF. The CDR3, as DNA: TGTGCCAGCAGTTACGGGAGGGGCCCTCAAGAGACCCAGTACTTC.

The chain employs TRBV19 and TRBJ2-2; D ambiguous. The germline gives CDR1 LNHDA, CDR2 SQIVND (reference sequence). CDR3 size: 15 residues. V was shortened by 8 bases and J by 0 bases, with 13 bases between the two germline ends. The CDR3 coding sequence is TGTGCCAGTCGCGTGGCGCCTTCGAACACCGGGGAGCTGTTTTTT. It yields the protein CASRVAPSNTGELFF.